This T cell receptor beta chain was profiled in a study of control samples from healthy donors and cancer patients. The table came from immunoSEQ multiplex PCR; TCRdb's copy has only in-frame clones and leaves some out. The sample records about 89,000 clones, roughly 86% being singletons. Trimming removed 4 bases at V and 0 bases at J, with 4 bases between. There are 13 residues in the CDR3. This TCR was sampled from a man aged 25 to 40 in good health. The rearrangement joins TRBV12-3 or TRBV12-4 to TRBJ1-3; D not resolved. The sample comprised blood. CDR3 coding DNA: TGTGCCAGCAGTTGGTTCTCTGGAAACACCATATATTTT. Protein product: CASSWFSGNTIYF.